These 28 T cell receptor beta chains were all obtained from the same sample, sequenced in a study of regulatory T cells in long-lasting Graves disease (dated by TCRdb to 2020 to 2023). This sample's time point label indicates: persistent/refractory GD, antithyroid drugs over 5 years with positive TRAb. For both TCR sequencing and RNA sequencing, RNA was extracted from PBMCs using TRIzol. Library method: multiplex PCR. The data were produced on an Illumina HiSeq 4000. iRepertoire HTBI primers and Arm-PCR amplification of CDR3 regions were used to construct TCR beta libraries. TCRdb handled the public reads itself, with Q25 trimming in fastp and clone calling in MiXCR, and kept productive beta chains. Identical CDR3 protein sequences are pooled into one entry, listed with their most common genes and DNA. The sample yields 350,000 to 500,000 distinct CDR3 sequences; around a fifth were counted once. The biggest ten clones account for roughly an eighth of the sample.

This sample comprised peripheral blood mononuclear cells (PBMCs), obtained when the disease was refractory, from a patient treated with antithyroid drugs. The receptors here all came from a female donor with Graves disease.

This clonotype came up many times. This chain joins TRBV28 and TRBJ2-5; 8 bases agree with TRBD1. CDR3 length equals 15 residues. J gave up 4 bases and V 3 bases, and 7 bases lay outside the gene matches. Germline assignment: CDR1 MDHEN and CDR2 SYDVKM. CDR3 sequence reads: CASSFAGGELETQYF. CDR3 in DNA: TGTGCCAGCAGTTTTGCAGGGGGCGAGTTAGAGACCCAGTACTTC.

In its sample, this clonotype was seen a few times. The chain uses TRBV9 and TRBJ2-7; D tentatively reads TRBD1 or TRBD2 (5 bases each). Germline CDR1 reads SGDLS; CDR2 reads YYNGEE. The CDR3 runs 15 residues. The V gene lost 0 bases and the J gene lost 0 bases, with 10 bases spanning the gap. This chain's CDR3 is CASSVGRAGSYEQYF. The CDR3 DNA sequence: TGTGCCAGCAGCGTAGGCAGGGCGGGCTCCTACGAGCAGTACTTC.

This clonotype was detected a few times. Germline and junction disagree at one end, which may indicate a read error. The gene calls are TRBV20-1 and TRBJ1-3, with D uncertain. The CDR3 contains 11 residues. Germline loops: CDR1 DFQATT, CDR2 SNEGSKA (reference sequence). CDR3 residues: CSERSGNTIYF. The CDR3 nucleotides read TGCAGTGAGAGGTCTGGGAACACCATATATTTT.

Many counts were recorded for this clonotype. The J gene is TRBJ2-5, the V gene TRBV6-5, with 9 bases lining up with TRBD2. Looked up from germline, CDR1 is MNHEY and CDR2 is SVGAGI. Trimming took 4 bases from V and 2 from J; bases not matched to a gene: 5. The CDR3 contains 15 residues. Here the CDR3 reads CASSSSGKSQETQYF. CDR3 DNA: TGTGCCAGCAGTTCTAGCGGGAAGTCGCAAGAGACCCAGTACTTC.

This clonotype is a singleton in its sample. V and J are TRBV7-9 and TRBJ1-2; no firm D call. V was pared by 5 bases and J by 2 bases, with 15 bases between. This CDR3 region has 15 residues. Germline-derived CDR1 and CDR2 are SEHNR and FQNEAQ (reference sequence). DNA for the CDR3: TGTGCCAGCAGCAAAGACCCGGGCCGGAACTATGGCTACACCTTC. Protein: CASSKDPGRNYGYTF.

This clonotype showed up many times. The J gene is TRBJ1-5, the V gene TRBV28; D not certain. The germline V gene encodes CDR1 MDHEN and CDR2 SYDVKM. V was trimmed by 8 bases and J by 0 bases, leaving 8 bases between them. The CDR3 runs 13 residues. CDR3 sequence (DNA): TGTGCCAGCCAGGATTATAGCAATCAGCCCCAGCATTTT. Translation: CASQDYSNQPQHF.

This clonotype has at least ten counts. V usage is TRBV5-4 and J usage is TRBJ2-5, with 8 bases fitting TRBD2. From germline, CDR1 is SGHNT and CDR2 YYREEE (reference sequence). With 2 bases clipped from V and 2 bases from J, the junction kept 2 bases outside the gene matches. The CDR3 covers 14 residues. The CDR3 sequence: CASSFGRGQETQYF. CDR3 DNA sequence: TGTGCCAGCAGCTTCGGGAGGGGACAAGAGACCCAGTACTTC.

In its sample, this clonotype was seen a few times. The chain employs TRBV6-5 and TRBJ2-1; D is unresolved. CDR1 and CDR2 (germline): MNHEY, SVGAGI. Trimming took 0 bases from V and 6 from J, leaving 6 bases between them. This CDR3 has 13 amino acids. This chain's CDR3 is CASSYSRGNEQFF. CDR3 DNA sequence: TGTGCCAGCAGTTACTCGCGCGGCAATGAGCAGTTCTTC.

In its sample, this clonotype was seen many times. J is TRBJ2-7 and V is TRBV28; 7 bases align to TRBD1. Trimming at V came to 4 bases and at J to 2 bases, leaving 5 bases not matched to a gene. The CDR3 loop spans 14 amino acids. In germline, CDR1 is MDHEN, CDR2 SYDVKM. The CDR3 nucleotides read TGTGCCAGCAGTTCCCCGGACAGGCCCTACGAGCAGTACTTC. It is translated as CASSSPDRPYEQYF.

This clonotype was detected only once. A far larger clone is off by one base, so a read error is likely. The V gene is TRBV20-1, the J gene TRBJ2-7; 9 bases are shared with TRBD2. The CDR3 runs 15 residues. CDR1 and CDR2 (germline): DFQATT, SNEGSKA (reference sequence). The junction had 13 bases not matched to a gene; V was cut back by 3 bases and J by 7 bases. The CDR3 DNA follows: TGCAGTGCTAGCTCTAGCGGGGCAAAATACAATGAGCAGTACTTC. Residues: CSASSSGAKYNEQYF.

This clonotype was seen at least ten times. The rearrangement uses TRBV4-1 and TRBJ2-5; 7 nucleotides line up with TRBD2. Germline CDR1 and CDR2: MGHRA and YSYEKL. V was pared by 2 bases and J by 2 bases, with 2 bases of the junction left unmatched. There are 14 residues in the CDR3. The CDR3 reads CASSQLAGQETQYF. CDR3 DNA sequence: TGCGCCAGCAGCCAATTAGCGGGTCAAGAGACCCAGTACTTC.

The V gene is TRBV10-2, the J gene TRBJ2-3; TRBD2 matches at 9 bases. After removal of 2 bases from V and 1 base from J, the junction contained 4 bases not matched to a gene. The germline gives CDR1 WSHSY, CDR2 SAAADI. CDR3 length equals 16 residues. The CDR3 DNA is TGCGCCAGCAGTGAGCCGACTAGCGGACGCACAGATACGCAGTATTTT. This gives the protein CASSEPTSGRTDTQYF.

This clonotype showed up just a few times. V gene TRBV6-1 combines with J gene TRBJ1-5, with 7 bases identical to TRBD1. J gave up 2 bases and V 7 bases, and 14 bases lay outside the gene matches. This CDR3 has 17 amino acids. Germline V gives CDR1 MNHNS, CDR2 SASEGT. The CDR3 sequence: CASNGGGRGMGNQPQHF. CDR3 in DNA: TGTGCCAGCAACGGAGGGGGCCGGGGTATGGGCAATCAGCCCCAGCATTTT.

The V gene is TRBV20-1, the J gene TRBJ2-7; tentatively, D is TRBD1 (6 bases). Germline assignment: CDR1 DFQATT and CDR2 SNEGSKA (reference sequence). V gave up 2 bases and J gave up 6 bases, with 14 bases separating them. The CDR3 sequence is 13 residues long. The CDR3 spells CSARPTGKGEQYF. For the CDR3, the DNA is TGCAGTGCTAGACCTACAGGGAAGGGCGAGCAGTACTTC.

Comment on this clonotype: This may stem from a read error, because a much larger clone lies one nucleotide away. In nucleotides, the CDR3 is TGTGCCAGCAGCTCGGGACCGGCGAACACTGAAGCTTTCTTT. Its protein product is CASSSGPANTEAFF. The V and J genes are TRBV7-9 and TRBJ1-1; TRBD1 is a possible D gene (5 bases). This CDR3 is 14 amino acids long. Trimming shortened V by 4 bases and J by 1 base, and 10 bases separated the two germline ends. Germline assignment: CDR1 SEHNR and CDR2 FQNEAQ (reference sequence).

Concerning this clonotype itself: The CDR3 carries no conserved terminal phenylalanine or tryptophan, so it likely arises from a read error. The V gene is TRBV2, the J gene TRBJ2-7; no reliable D call. The ends were cut back, 10 bases at V and 2 bases at J, with 12 bases in the middle. The length of the CDR3 is 12 residues. Germline CDR1 and CDR2: SNHLY and FYNNEI. The chain's CDR3 is CATIGSAYEQYL. CDR3 nucleotides: TGTGCCACCATTGGATCCGCCTACGAGCAGTACCTC.

The chain recombines TRBV7-8 with TRBJ2-7; 14 bases align to TRBD2. The CDR3 is made up of 17 amino acids. J lost 3 bases, V lost 1 base, and 5 bases had no gene match. Germline V gene data show CDR1 as SGHVS and CDR2 as FQNEAQ. The CDR3 sequence is CASSLVPGTSGSYEQYF. CDR3 DNA sequence: TGTGCCAGCAGCTTAGTTCCCGGGACTAGCGGGAGCTACGAGCAGTACTTC.

The V gene is TRBV24-1, the J gene TRBJ2-2; D assignment may be TRBD1 or TRBD2 (5 bases each). The germline V gene encodes CDR1 KGHDR and CDR2 SFDVKD. The CDR3 has 12 residues. Between the trimmed V and J ends, which lost 6 bases and 6 bases, there was a span of 7 bases. CDR3 in DNA: TGTGCCACCAGTCCGGGACCCGGGGAGCTGTTTTTT. Amino acid sequence: CATSPGPGELFF.

CDR3 in amino acids: CASSEGLAGGNEQFF. The CDR3 nucleotides read TGCGCCAGCAGCGAAGGACTAGCGGGAGGGAATGAGCAGTTCTTC. The rearrangement uses TRBV5-1 and TRBJ2-1, with TRBD2 matching over 15 bases. This CDR3 region has 15 residues. In germline, CDR1 is SGHRS, CDR2 YFSETQ. V shed 4 bases and J 7 bases; nucleotides not matched to a gene: 3.

This clonotype was observed a single time. This rearrangement joins TRBV27 to TRBJ2-7, with 10 nucleotides matching TRBD2. V was pared by 1 base and J by 4 bases, with 7 bases of the junction left unmatched. The CDR3 runs to 16 residues. From germline, CDR1 is MNHEY and CDR2 SMNVEV (reference sequence). The CDR3 protein is CASSLWGAGGIYEQYF. The CDR3 DNA reads as TGTGCCAGCAGTTTATGGGGAGCGGGAGGGATATACGAGCAGTACTTC.

This clonotype was counted between two and nine times. The V call is TRBV27, the J call TRBJ1-1; 9 bases agree with TRBD1. The germline V gene has CDR1 MNHEY and CDR2 SMNVEV (reference sequence). The junction had 5 bases not matched to a gene; V was cut back by 4 bases and J by 5 bases. This CDR3 comprises 14 residues. CDR3 sequence: CASSWTGAGTEAFF. The CDR3 nucleotides read TGTGCCAGCAGTTGGACAGGGGCTGGGACTGAAGCTTTCTTT.

This clonotype showed up many times. The CDR3 sequence is CASSGSNSPLHF. CDR3 nucleotide sequence: TGTGCCAGCAGCGGCTCTAATTCACCCCTCCACTTT. V and J are TRBV5-5 and TRBJ1-6, with D unresolved. The V end lost 4 bases, the J end lost 6 bases, and 5 bases lay between the germline ends. Germline CDR1 reads SGHKS; CDR2 reads YYEKEE (reference sequence). The CDR3 is 12 amino acids.

As concerns this clonotype: One junction end does not reproduce the germline sequence, and a read error may be involved. The chain carries TRBV5-1 and TRBJ2-2; perhaps TRBD2 as D (5 bases). The CDR3 spans 15 residues. Germline values: CDR1 SGHRS, CDR2 YFSETQ. This CDR3 is CASSSPAGNTRELFF. CDR3 nucleotide sequence: TGCGCCAGCAGCTCCCCGGCCGGGAACACCCGGGAGCTGTTTTTT.

This clonotype was seen repeatedly, ten times or more. This chain connects TRBV12-3 or TRBV12-4 to TRBJ2-7, with 7 positions matching TRBD2. V was pared by 5 bases and J by 4 bases, with 8 bases of the junction left unmatched. There are 14 residues in the CDR3. CDR3 residues: CASSSGNDRYEQYF. The CDR3 nucleotides are TGTGCCAGCAGTAGCGGGAACGACCGGTACGAGCAGTACTTC.

This clonotype has a count of ten or more. The rearrangement links TRBV12-3 or TRBV12-4 to TRBJ2-7, with a possible D match to TRBD2 (6 bases). Trimming left V 3 bases short and J 2 bases short, with 14 bases between. This CDR3 has 15 amino acids. The CDR3 loop reads CASSFGWEATYEQYF. The CDR3, as DNA: TGTGCCAGCAGTTTCGGGTGGGAGGCCACCTACGAGCAGTACTTC.

The rearrangement links TRBV20-1 to TRBJ1-5; a possible D gene is TRBD1 (6 bases). In germline, CDR1 is DFQATT, CDR2 SNEGSKA (reference sequence). V lost 5 bases and J 3 bases, leaving 11 bases between the germline ends. The CDR3 has 13 residues. The CDR3 bases are TGCAGTGCTGGGGGACACCTCAATCAGCCCCAGCATTTT. Its translation: CSAGGHLNQPQHF.

About this clonotype: Since a much larger clone is just one base distant, this may be a read error. The chain couples TRBV20-1 to TRBJ2-7; D may match TRBD1 or TRBD2 (5 bases each). V lost 0 bases, J lost 2 bases, and 14 bases lay in between. Germline loops: CDR1 DFQATT, CDR2 SNEGSKA (reference sequence). This CDR3 contains 15 residues. The CDR3 spells CSAREGESQAYEQYF. Written as DNA, the CDR3 is TGCAGTGCTAGAGAGGGGGAGAGCCAAGCCTACGAGCAGTACTTC.

This clonotype was recorded many times. The chain has TRBV6-2 or TRBV6-3 and TRBJ2-5; 9 bases match TRBD2. The CDR3 contains 18 residues. The V segment lost 1 base and the J segment 2 bases; nucleotides outside the gene matches: 11. The germline V gene has CDR1 MNHEY and CDR2 SVGEGT. CDR3 loop: CASSYYRRVAGEQETQYF. As DNA, the CDR3 is TGTGCCAGCAGTTACTACAGGCGAGTAGCGGGAGAACAAGAGACCCAGTACTTC.